The T cell receptor beta chain under discussion was sequenced for a study of metastatic and nonmetastatic thyroid tumors. About the study: The authors compared repertoires across blood and tumor or nodule tissue from malignant and benign thyroid patients. Regarding the study as a whole: Significantly greater TCR beta diversity was reportedly found in malignant thyroid tumors than in benign nodules (in blood and tumor).

Not a single patient had been given any form of treatment at any point before undergoing thyroid surgery. CDR3 length: 12 residues. V lost 6 bases, J lost 4 bases, and 10 bases lay in between. Germline V gene sequence: CDR1 MNHNS, CDR2 SASEGT. In the source study's methods: Built for papillary thyroid cancer, a distant-metastasis classifier drew on CDR3 differences across clinicopathological groups. TCRdb ran MiXCR on the PCR reads. The V and J calls come from TCRdb's annotation, not from the publication. Of about 40,000 clones in the sample, 11% are singletons; the top ten hold roughly 25%. This clone was picked up a small number of times. What it binds is unknown.

The origin of this receptor is a female donor with papillary thyroid cancer or a benign thyroid nodule (not recorded which). Some clones in this sample may be carry-over from other donors' samples. The specimen sequenced was blood. This sequence joins TRBV6-1 and TRBJ2-7; no clear D. The DNA for the CDR3 is TGTGCCAGCAGCGTATCCCGTTACGAGCAGTACTTC. This translates into CASSVSRYEQYF.